The entry below gives a single T cell receptor beta chain sequence along with its context. The sample belongs to a study of CD8 T cells in Susac syndrome. Reverse transcription of roughly 0.5 to 1 ug RNA used random hexamers. The method of amplification for TCR beta CDR3 was immunoSEQ multiplex PCR, covering 54 Vbeta and 13 Jbeta. TCRdb re-called the immunoSEQ multiplex PCR reads with MiXCR, one entry per CDR3 protein. The table includes roughly 250,000 distinct CDR3 sequences, about 96% detected once. The CD8+ and CD4+ T cells were negatively isolated, with the TEMRA cells enriched by FACS. In germline, CDR1 is SGDLS, CDR2 YYNGEE. The CDR3 runs 13 residues. Trimming removed 7 bases from V and 2 bases from J, with 10 bases in between.

Sequencing used CD4+ T cells from PBMCs. The V and J genes are TRBV9 and TRBJ1-5; no clear D gene. This TCR derives from a human donor with Susac syndrome. CDR3 coding DNA: TGTGCCAGCGGCCCACGGGGCAATCAGCCCCAGCATTTT. Amino acids: CASGPRGNQPQHF.